One T cell receptor (beta chain) is described in this entry. What antigen it recognizes has not been identified. No qualities accompany the bases; no much larger clone lies one base away. TCRbeta CDR3 regions were amplified from genomic DNA using the immunoSEQ Assay, a bias-controlled multiplex PCR. The paper's processing steps were these. The number of nucleated cells in each sample was estimated by amplification of reference gene primers within the assay. Sequence reads were collapsed and filtered to measure the absolute abundance of every unique TCRbeta CDR3 rearrangement. For each sample, productive Simpson clonality was calculated as the square root of Simpson's diversity index across productive rearrangements. TCRdb took over this immuneACCESS table, retaining in-frame rearrangements with V and J assigned. Such tables are incomplete; in checked studies, under half of the missing clones stem from an unresolved V gene, and the remainder is unexplained. The V and J calls and clone size were taken over from that table, and D and trimming were inferred from the DNA. The sample table holds fewer than 300,000 clones, of which approximately 89% were seen once. The top ten clonotypes cover roughly 1.2% of the sample.

This sample is part of a study of blood T cell repertoires in COVID-19 (TCRdb year 2020). Concerning the study at large: Samples covering the acute and convalescent phases of COVID-19 were provided by collaborators in the United States, Italy and Spain. The repertoires were released in a freely available public database meant as a resource for research on the immune response to SARS-CoV-2. HLA class I and class II types, where available, came from metadata supplied by the sample provider rather than from assay-based typing. Samples were obtained from the ongoing ImmuneRACE study (first 160 participants) and from over 1,000 subjects provided by 6 global collaborators. Sample metadata almost always included a de-identified subject ID, COVID-19 status, age in years and sex. The material from the prospective study consisted of cDNA or gDNA derived from T cells, B-cell-depleted T cells, or PBMCs. Subjects who had been exposed to COVID-19, were actively infected with it, or had recovered from it provided the deeply sampled blood TCRbeta repertoires that made up the dataset. What the research found in general, with its limitations: The quantity of clinical and demographic metadata differed by source and by participant and was supplied without curation.

The germline V gene sets CDR1 to ENHRY and CDR2 to SYGVKD. Its CDR3 holds 12 amino acids, cysteine through phenylalanine. Only the CDR3 portion is preserved as DNA: 36 bases, with reading frame beginning at the first base. V was cut back by 6 bases and J by 5 bases, leaving a gap of 9 bases between them. Enrolling through a virtual design, the prospective study's participants ranged in age from about 18 to 89 years and lived across around 25 United States geographic areas. In the prospective study, participants were assigned to cohorts based on the clinical history participants reported in a screening survey and a study questionnaire. Each participant in the prospective study had whole blood, serum and a nasopharyngeal or oropharyngeal swab collected by mobile phlebotomists. Over a 2-month period, participants in the prospective study had the option of providing additional blood draws and questionnaires. Blood samples from the prospective study were shipped frozen or at room temperature prior to DNA extraction.

This receptor was obtained from a woman in her forties with acute COVID-19. In this chain, TRBV10-3 is recombined with TRBJ2-3; the D gene remains uncertain. Sequencing input: PBMCs or T cells enriched from blood (not recorded which). The sequence in DNA is TGTGCCATCAGGGGTCAGGAAGATACGCAGTATTTT. It is translated as CAIRGQEDTQYF.